This passage covers 32 T cell receptor beta chains from one sample sequenced in a study of T cell responses to AZD1222 COVID-19 vaccine. Method: immunoSEQ multiplex PCR; TCRdb's copy keeps in-frame clones and lacks some. The profile covers roughly 130,000 clones, with 88% appearing a single time and 18% taken by the ten largest. The material sequenced was peripheral blood, taken on day 0 of MenACWY control vaccination. Receptors originate from an adult in good health.

The rearrangement links TRBV15 to TRBJ2-1; no clear D gene. V shed 6 bases and J shed 3 bases, with 6 bases lying between them. The CDR3 has 12 amino acids. The germline V gene encodes CDR1 LNHNV and CDR2 YYDKDF (reference sequence). The CDR3 coding sequence is TGTGCCACCAGGAGATTCTACAATGAGCAGTTCTTC. This codes for CATRRFYNEQFF.

The CDR3 nucleotides read TGTGCCAGTAGCAAGCAGGCCCCTGGTAGCAATCAGCCCCAGCATTTT. It encodes CASSKQAPGSNQPQHF. The rearrangement uses TRBV19 and TRBJ1-5; no reliable D call. CDR1 is LNHDA and CDR2 is SQIVND in the germline V gene (reference sequence). The V end was cut by 6 bases, the J end by 0 bases, with 15 bases between. The CDR3 length is 16 residues.

This clone has a single count. CDR3 DNA: TGTGCCAGCAGCTTACTCTCCGGGTCCTTGTACGAGCAGTACTTC. This codes for CASSLLSGSLYEQYF. The chain links TRBV11-2 to TRBJ2-7; D unclear. The CDR3 contains 15 residues. Germline CDR1 is SGHAT and CDR2 is FQNNGV. The V gene lost 2 bases and the J gene lost 4 bases, with 15 bases spanning the gap. Full variable domain (rest looked up from reference TRBV11-2 and TRBJ2-7): EAGVAQSPRYKIIEKRQSVAFWCNPISGHATLYWYQQILGQGPKLLIQFQNNGVVDDSQLPKDRFSAERLKGVDSTLKIQPAKLEDSAVYLCASSLLSGSLYEQYFGPGTRLTVT.

The chain is built from TRBV12-1 and TRBJ2-1; the table's D call TRBD2 went unverified against the DNA. TRBV12-1 is designated a pseudogene. The CDR3 has 21 residues. The CDR3 loop reads CARNVIQQQNLLAGTYNEQFF. In DNA form, the CDR3 reads TGTGCCAGGAACGTGATCCAACAGCAAAATCTACTAGCGGGAACCTACAATGAGCAGTTCTTC.

The V call is TRBV19, the J call TRBJ2-1; 7 bases are shared with TRBD2. The CDR3 spans 16 residues. In germline, CDR1 is LNHDA, CDR2 SQIVND (reference sequence). After removal of 0 bases from V and 1 base from J, the junction contained 3 bases not matched to a gene. CDR3 sequence (DNA): TGTGCCAGTAGTATAGACGGGAGGAGATCCTACAATGAGCAGTTCTTC. Its translation: CASSIDGRRSYNEQFF.

This chain joins TRBV5-1 and TRBJ2-7; possible D gene TRBD1, 6 bases. V lost 4 bases, J lost 0 bases, and 11 bases lay in between. The CDR3 is 14 amino acids. Germline V CDR1 and CDR2: SGHRS, YFSETQ. CDR3 region: CASSKTGYSYEQYF. The CDR3 nucleotides read TGCGCCAGCAGCAAGACAGGTTACTCCTACGAGCAGTACTTC.

The chain links TRBV5-1 to TRBJ2-2; D is perhaps TRBD2 (7 bases). Germline V gene sequence: CDR1 SGHRS, CDR2 YFSETQ. The CDR3 has 18 residues. Deletions cut 4 bases from V and 4 bases from J, with 23 bases between. The CDR3 DNA follows: TGCGCCAGCAGCCCTCGGGGGCTAGCGGATGGGTTCACCGGGGAGCTGTTTTTT. The encoded protein is CASSPRGLADGFTGELFF.

V and J are TRBV18 and TRBJ2-1; 13 bases fit TRBD2. V trimming: 3 bases; J trimming: 7 bases; junction bases outside the gene matches: 3. The CDR3 runs to 15 residues. Germline CDR1 reads KGHSH; CDR2 reads LQKENI. Here the CDR3 reads CASSPWTSGSNEQFF. The CDR3 DNA follows: TGTGCCAGCTCACCCTGGACTAGCGGGAGTAATGAGCAGTTCTTC.

The V and J genes are TRBV5-6 and TRBJ1-5; D ambiguous. The CDR3 totals 15 residues. The V end lost 1 base, the J end lost 6 bases, and 14 bases lay between the germline ends. Germline V lookup: CDR1 SGHDT, CDR2 YYEEEE. This chain's CDR3 is CASSLWSSGGQPQHF. The CDR3 DNA sequence: TGTGCCAGCAGCTTGTGGTCCAGCGGTGGTCAGCCCCAGCATTTT.

The chain employs TRBV11-2 and TRBJ2-7; a weak D match, TRBD1 (5 bases). Looked up from germline, CDR1 is SGHAT and CDR2 is FQNNGV. This CDR3 has 14 amino acids. Trimming cost V 1 base and J 3 bases, with 10 bases left between them. Here the CDR3 DNA reads TGTGCCAGCAGCTTAGTTAAGGGGTTCTACGAGCAGTACTTC. Translated, it gives CASSLVKGFYEQYF.

This clone was observed once. The sample holds other DNA sequences that translate to the same CDR3. The chain carries TRBV18 and TRBJ2-3; D ambiguous. V was trimmed by 6 bases and J by 2 bases, leaving 3 bases between them. CDR3 length: 11 amino acids. The V gene's germline CDR1 is KGHSH and CDR2 LQKENI. The CDR3 sequence: CASSPTDTQYF. CDR3 nucleotides: TGTGCCAGCTCGCCCACAGATACGCAGTATTTT.

The chain combines TRBV5-1 with TRBJ1-4; 7 bases align to TRBD1. The germline CDR1 and CDR2 sequences are SGHRS and YFSETQ. There are 14 residues in the CDR3. Trimming took 7 bases from V and 1 from J; bases not matched to a gene: 4. CDR3 sequence reads: CASGHRGTNEKLFF. CDR3 bases: TGCGCCAGCGGGCACAGGGGAACTAATGAAAAACTGTTTTTT.

The chain carries TRBV10-2 and TRBJ2-5; a possible D gene is TRBD1 (6 bases). This CDR3 region has 16 residues. V was cut by 8 bases and J by 6 bases, with 25 bases left in between. The germline gives CDR1 WSHSY, CDR2 SAAADI. CDR3 nucleotide sequence: TGCGCCAGCTCCCCCCCCCAGGGGAGCCGACACAAGACCCAGTACTTC. This sequence encodes CASSPPQGSRHKTQYF.

V is TRBV11-2 and J is TRBJ1-1; D gene ambiguous. CDR1 SGHAT and CDR2 FQNNGV come from the germline V gene. Trimming stripped 0 bases from V and 7 bases from J, with 15 bases between. This CDR3 contains 15 residues. The CDR3 DNA reads TGTGCCAGCAGCTTAGAGGGTGGCCTACTGGGTGAAGCTTTCTTT. It yields the protein CASSLEGGLLGEAFF.

The chain recombines TRBV29-1 with TRBJ1-4, with D uncertain. Between the trimmed V and J ends, which lost 4 bases and 4 bases, there was a span of 7 bases. Germline CDR1 reads SQVTM; CDR2 reads ANQGSEA. There are 12 residues in the CDR3. CDR3: CSVASINEKLFF. The CDR3 region has the DNA TGCAGCGTTGCCAGCATTAATGAAAAACTGTTTTTT. The variable domain in full, completed from reference TRBV29-1 and TRBJ1-4, reads SAVISQKPSRDICQRGTSLTIQCQVDSQVTMMFWYRQQPGQSLTLIATANQGSEATYESGFVIDKFPISRPNLTFSTLTVSNMSPEDSSIYLCSVASINEKLFFGSGTQLSVL.

The J gene is TRBJ2-1, the V gene TRBV3-1 (or the pseudogene TRBV3-2), with D unclear. This CDR3 spans 14 amino acids. The germline V and J ends were trimmed by 4 bases and 5 bases, with 12 bases remaining between them. Germline assignment: CDR1 LGHDT and CDR2 YNNKEL (reference sequence). For the CDR3, the DNA is TGTGCCAGCAGCCCTCCACCTTTTCACAATGAGCAGTTCTTC. This codes for CASSPPPFHNEQFF.

The rearrangement links TRBV6-5 to TRBJ1-5; perhaps TRBD1 as D (5 bases). This CDR3 has 16 amino acids. V lost 6 bases to trimming and J lost 1 base, with 16 bases between them. Germline CDR1 reads MNHEY; CDR2 reads SVGAGI. CDR3 bases: TGTGCCAGCAGCTACACGGGACGCGGGAGCAATCAGCCCCAGCATTTT. It specifies CASSYTGRGSNQPQHF.

This clone was found once. The rearrangement uses TRBV2 and TRBJ2-7; 7 nucleotides line up with TRBD1. CDR1 and CDR2 from the germline V gene are SNHLY and FYNNEI. Trimming cost V 5 bases and J 2 bases; bases outside gene matches: 9. CDR3 size: 15 residues. DNA of the CDR3: TGTGCCAGCAGTAGAACCGGACAGGCCCCCTACGAGCAGTACTTC. This sequence encodes CASSRTGQAPYEQYF. The complete variable domain, with remaining parts taken from reference TRBV2 and TRBJ2-7, reads EPEVTQTPSHQVTQMGQEVILRCVPISNHLYFYWYRQILGQKVEFLVSFYNNEISEKSEIFDDQFSVERPDGSNFTLKIRSTKLEDSAMYFCASSRTGQAPYEQYFGPGTRLTVT.

The chain carries TRBV7-9 and TRBJ2-1; 7 bases are shared with TRBD2. The CDR3 spans 14 residues. J lost 5 bases, V lost 5 bases, and 6 bases had no gene match. Germline V gives CDR1 SEHNR, CDR2 FQNEAQ (reference sequence). The CDR3, as DNA: TGTGCCAGCAGCGCGACTAGCCTGGACAATGAGCAGTTCTTC. Protein sequence: CASSATSLDNEQFF.

The genes are TRBV6-1 and TRBJ2-1, with TRBD2 identical over 12 bases. The CDR3 is made up of 16 amino acids. The V gene's germline CDR1 is MNHNS and CDR2 SASEGT. The junction had 5 bases not matched to a gene; V was cut back by 0 bases and J by 8 bases. This CDR3 reads CASSEASSGRAYEQFF. The CDR3 coding sequence is TGTGCCAGCAGTGAAGCGTCTAGCGGGAGGGCATATGAGCAGTTCTTC.

V is TRBV18 and J is TRBJ2-7; D is perhaps TRBD2 (5 bases). Germline CDR1 reads KGHSH; CDR2 reads LQKENI. The CDR3 runs 14 residues. The ends were cut back, 5 bases at V and 7 bases at J, with 18 bases in the middle. The chain's CDR3 is CASSKFDAPGEQYF. Here the CDR3 DNA reads TGTGCCAGCTCAAAGTTCGACGCCCCGGGGGAGCAGTACTTC.

The chain combines TRBV29-1 with TRBJ1-5, with D possibly being TRBD1 (5 bases). Looked up from germline, CDR1 is SQVTM and CDR2 is ANQGSEA. This CDR3 is 13 amino acids long. With 6 bases removed from V and 4 bases from J, the gap between germline ends came to 13 bases. In DNA, the CDR3 is TGCAGCGTCCAGGGTTTTGGAAATCAGCCCCAGCATTTT. This encodes CSVQGFGNQPQHF.

The chain joins TRBV11-3 to TRBJ1-1; tentative D call: TRBD1 (5 bases). Trimming took 2 bases from V and 4 from J, leaving 8 bases between them. The germline V gene encodes CDR1 SGHNT and CDR2 YENEEA. The CDR3 is made up of 13 amino acids. The CDR3 sequence is CASSLSQGTEAFF. CDR3 coding DNA: TGTGCCAGCAGCTTATCGCAGGGCACTGAAGCTTTCTTT.

The chain has TRBV2 and TRBJ2-7, with 10 bases identical to TRBD1. This CDR3 comprises 15 residues. The J segment lost 1 base and the V segment lost 5 bases, leaving 5 bases of the junction unmatched. The germline gives CDR1 SNHLY, CDR2 FYNNEI. CDR3 bases: TGTGCCAGCAGTACGGACAGGGGGGGGTCCTACGAGCAGTACTTC. Protein sequence: CASSTDRGGSYEQYF.

This chain uses TRBV13 with TRBJ2-7; TRBD1 might be the D (5 bases). V was cut by 1 base and J by 0 bases, with 13 bases left in between. Germline V gene data show CDR1 as PRHDT and CDR2 as FYEKMQ (reference sequence). This CDR3 region has 16 residues. The chain's CDR3 is CASSLEAGPFSYEQYF. CDR3 nucleotide sequence: TGTGCCAGCAGCTTAGAGGCAGGGCCTTTCTCCTACGAGCAGTACTTC.

This sequence joins TRBV6-5 and TRBJ2-1, with D unresolved. Trimming took 6 bases from V and 0 from J, leaving 9 bases between them. This CDR3 is 14 amino acids long. The V gene's germline CDR1 is MNHEY and CDR2 SVGAGI. This CDR3 is CASRPISSYNEQFF. The CDR3 region has the DNA TGTGCCAGCAGGCCGATCAGCTCCTACAATGAGCAGTTCTTC.

This sequence joins TRBV19 and TRBJ1-3; D unclear. The germline CDR1 and CDR2 sequences are LNHDA and SQIVND (reference sequence). The CDR3 runs 16 residues. The germline V and J ends were trimmed by 3 bases and 1 base, with 13 bases remaining between them. CDR3 DNA sequence: TGTGCCAGTAGTATGGTTCGCCCGGGGTCTGGAAACACCATATATTTT. Protein product: CASSMVRPGSGNTIYF.

This rearrangement joins TRBV25-1 to TRBJ1-1; TRBD1 matches at 7 bases. CDR1 and CDR2 (germline): MGHDK, SYGVNS. This CDR3 spans 14 amino acids. Trimming at V came to 6 bases and at J to 1 base, leaving 5 bases not matched to a gene. The CDR3 DNA is TGTGCCAGCAGCCCGGGACAGTCGAACACTGAAGCTTTCTTT. Translated, it gives CASSPGQSNTEAFF. Drawing the rest from reference TRBV25-1 and TRBJ1-1, the complete variable domain is EADIYQTPRYLVIGTGKKITLECSQTMGHDKMYWYQQDPGMELHLIHYSYGVNSTEKGDLSSESTVSRIRTEHFPLTLESARPSHTSQYLCASSPGQSNTEAFFGQGTRLTVV.

The chain uses TRBV30 and TRBJ2-1; 11 nucleotides line up with TRBD2. Germline CDR1 and CDR2: GTSNPN and SVGIG (reference sequence). The CDR3 spans 15 residues. J gave up 6 bases and V 0 bases, and 4 bases lay outside the gene matches. CDR3 in amino acids: CAWSVIAGGTNEQFF. The DNA of the CDR3 is TGTGCCTGGAGTGTGATAGCGGGAGGGACCAATGAGCAGTTCTTC.

The chain joins TRBV27 to TRBJ2-1, with D perhaps matching TRBD1 (6 bases). Per germline, CDR1 MNHEY and CDR2 SMNVEV (reference sequence). The germline V and J ends were trimmed by 5 bases and 4 bases, with 6 bases remaining between them. The CDR3 has 12 residues. As DNA, the CDR3 is TGTGCCAGCAGTAGGGGGTACAATGAGCAGTTCTTC. It yields the protein CASSRGYNEQFF.

This clone came up once. The chain joins TRBV28 to TRBJ2-7; a possible D gene is TRBD2 (6 bases). CDR3 length: 14 residues. The germline V gene encodes CDR1 MDHEN and CDR2 SYDVKM. V was cut by 3 bases and J by 3 bases, with 12 bases left in between. As DNA, the CDR3 is TGTGCCAGCAGTTTCGCGGGACTCGGCTACGAGCAGTACTTC. Protein: CASSFAGLGYEQYF.

The chain carries TRBV10-3 and TRBJ2-1; D not resolved. Germline CDR1 and CDR2: ENHRY and SYGVKD. V lost 2 bases and J 4 bases, leaving 9 bases between the germline ends. There are 14 residues in the CDR3. CDR3 amino acids: CAISEPTDYNEQFF. For the CDR3, the DNA is TGTGCCATCAGTGAGCCGACTGATTACAATGAGCAGTTCTTC.